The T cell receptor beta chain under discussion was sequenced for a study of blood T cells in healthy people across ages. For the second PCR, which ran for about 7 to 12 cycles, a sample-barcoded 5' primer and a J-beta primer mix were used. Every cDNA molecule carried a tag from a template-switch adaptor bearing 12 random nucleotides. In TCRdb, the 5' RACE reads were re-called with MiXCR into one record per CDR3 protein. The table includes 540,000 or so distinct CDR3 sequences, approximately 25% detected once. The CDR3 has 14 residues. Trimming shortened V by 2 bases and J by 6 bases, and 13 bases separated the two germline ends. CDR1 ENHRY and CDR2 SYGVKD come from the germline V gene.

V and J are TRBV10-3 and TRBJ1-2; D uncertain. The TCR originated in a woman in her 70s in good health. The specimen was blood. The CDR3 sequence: CAISETRTDHGYTF. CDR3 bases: TGTGCCATCAGTGAGACGCGGACGGATCATGGCTACACCTTC.